These 12 T cell receptor beta chains were all obtained from the same sample, sequenced in a study of T cells after yellow fever vaccination. Using its own MiXCR run on the 5' RACE reads, TCRdb lists one record per CDR3 protein. The table has 450,000 to 550,000 distinct CDR3 sequences, about a fifth seen once. This material consisted of PBMCs, taken approximately 20 days after the first yellow fever vaccination. The origin of the receptors is a man between 18 and 29 years old who received the YFV17D yellow fever vaccine.

The CDR3 here is CASSPGRLSTDTQYF. Written as DNA, the CDR3 is TGTGCCAGCAGCCCCGGGCGGTTGAGCACAGATACGCAGTATTTT. The V call is TRBV7-8, the J call TRBJ2-3; no firm D call. The ends were cut back, 5 bases at V and 0 bases at J, with 12 bases in the middle. The CDR3 sequence is 15 residues long. The germline V gene has CDR1 SGHVS and CDR2 FQNEAQ.

This clonotype was counted a few times. The chain is built from TRBV20-1 and TRBJ2-1; 7 bases line up with TRBD1. The V gene end was trimmed by 1 base and the J gene end by 4 bases; junction bases not matched to a gene: 1. The CDR3 consists of 13 residues. The germline V gene has CDR1 DFQATT and CDR2 SNEGSKA (reference sequence). The CDR3 DNA reads TGCAGTGCTAGAGCGGACAGGTACAATGAGCAGTTCTTC. Translating it yields CSARADRYNEQFF.

This clonotype was observed a handful of times. V gene TRBV15 combines with J gene TRBJ2-3; D not resolved. The germline V and J ends were trimmed by 0 bases and 4 bases, with 5 bases remaining between them. The CDR3 totals 13 residues. Germline CDR1 LNHNV, CDR2 YYDKDF (reference sequence). The CDR3, as DNA: TGTGCCACCAGCAGAGATTCTGCAGATACGCAGTATTTT. Translated, it gives CATSRDSADTQYF. The full variable domain, with the rest looked up from reference TRBV15 and TRBJ2-3, is DAMVIQNPRYQVTQFGKPVTLSCSQTLNHNVMYWYQQKSSQAPKLLFHYYDKDFNNEADTPDNFQSRRPNTSFCFLDIRSPGLGDTAMYLCATSRDSADTQYFGPGTRLTVL.

CDR3 bases: TGTGCCAGCAGTTACTCTCAATGGGCTGGAGCTTTCTTT. Protein sequence: CASSYSQWAGAFF. V usage is TRBV6-5 and J usage is TRBJ1-1; D is unclear. The CDR3 has 13 amino acids. Germline lookup yields CDR1 MNHEY and CDR2 SVGAGI. Trimming removed 0 bases from V and 10 bases from J, with 12 bases in between.

This clonotype was found a few times. This chain uses TRBV5-1 with TRBJ2-5; either TRBD1 or TRBD2 may fit D (7 bases each). This CDR3 is 15 amino acids long. Germline V gene data show CDR1 as SGHRS and CDR2 as YFSETQ. The ends were cut back, 4 bases at V and 3 bases at J, with 16 bases in the middle. Written as DNA, the CDR3 is TGCGCCAGCAGCAGCGGGGACAGACAAAAAGAGACCCAGTACTTC. Its protein product is CASSSGDRQKETQYF.

The chain has TRBV10-3 and TRBJ2-7, with 8 bases aligning to TRBD1. CDR3 size: 15 residues. CDR1 is ENHRY, CDR2 SYGVKD, per germline. Germline trimming cut 0 bases from V and 1 base from J; bases unmatched to any gene: 2. CDR3 in DNA: TGTGCCATCAGTGAGTCGGGACAGGCATCCTACGAGCAGTACGTC. Its protein product is CAISESGQASYEQYV.

This clonotype has a count of ten or more. V and J are TRBV28 and TRBJ1-5; D might be TRBD1 (5 bases). Trimming took 10 bases from V and 6 from J, leaving 16 bases between them. Germline-derived CDR1 and CDR2 are MDHEN and SYDVKM. The CDR3 contains 13 residues. The CDR3 DNA follows: TGTGCCACTTCGGACAATCGAGGTCAGCCCCAGCATTTT. Translating gives CATSDNRGQPQHF.

The chain carries TRBV20-1 and TRBJ2-3, with a tentative D call TRBD2 (5 bases). Germline loops: CDR1 DFQATT, CDR2 SNEGSKA (reference sequence). The germline V and J ends were trimmed by 7 bases and 0 bases, with 17 bases remaining between them. The CDR3 is made up of 15 amino acids. The CDR3 sequence: CSVGLRGSSTDTQYF. CDR3 sequence (DNA): TGCAGTGTAGGGTTGCGCGGGTCTAGCACAGATACGCAGTATTTT.

This clonotype has a handful of counts. The rearrangement joins TRBV14 to TRBJ2-1, with D possibly TRBD2 on 6 matching bases. There are 16 residues in the CDR3. Germline CDR1 SGHDN, CDR2 FVKESK. V dropped 2 bases and J dropped 5 bases, with 16 bases sitting between them. CDR3 coding DNA: TGTGCCAGCAGCCAATTAGGAATAGCGGTTAACAATGAGCAGTTCTTC. Translation: CASSQLGIAVNNEQFF.

This clonotype has only a few counts. The genes are TRBV10-3 and TRBJ2-4; 7 nucleotides align to TRBD1. In germline, CDR1 is ENHRY, CDR2 SYGVKD. V gave up 6 bases and J gave up 7 bases; unmatched junction bases: 3. The CDR3 totals 12 residues. The CDR3 DNA reads TGTGCCATCAGCCCGACAGGGAACATTCAGTACTTC. It is translated as CAISPTGNIQYF.

This clonotype was observed a few times. This chain joins TRBV5-1 and TRBJ2-3; weak D call: TRBD1 (6 bases). The CDR3 has 15 amino acids. CDR1 and CDR2 from the germline V gene are SGHRS and YFSETQ. V was shortened by 4 bases and J by 3 bases, with 15 bases between the two germline ends. The CDR3 protein is CASSPRTVGTDTQYF. Written as DNA, the CDR3 is TGCGCCAGCAGCCCCCGGACAGTGGGGACAGATACGCAGTATTTT. Variable domain in full (rest from reference TRBV5-1 and TRBJ2-3): KAGVTQTPRYLIKTRGQQVTLSCSPISGHRSVSWYQQTPGQGLQFLFEYFSETQRNKGNFPGRFSGRQFSNSRSEMNVSTLELGDSALYLCASSPRTVGTDTQYFGPGTRLTVL.

The gene calls are TRBV10-3 and TRBJ2-3; D is perhaps TRBD1 or TRBD2 (5 bases each). Germline V gene data show CDR1 as ENHRY and CDR2 as SYGVKD. V was cut by 5 bases and J by 0 bases, with 9 bases left in between. This CDR3 region has 14 residues. The CDR3 region has the DNA TGTGCCATCAGTTCTGGGACCAGCACAGATACGCAGTATTTT. It codes for CAISSGTSTDTQYF.